The clone carrying this T cell receptor beta chain occurred many times. These data originate in a study of T-cell reconstitution after alpha-beta-depleted transplantation in children. It was with unique molecular identifiers that the TCRbeta library was prepared. TCRdb independently ran MiXCR on the PCR reads; one entry per CDR3 protein. The profile shows about 640,000 distinct CDR3 sequences, 16% of them singletons. Sequenced material: PBMCs from the stem cell graft donor, taken from the stem cell graft. The receptor was derived from a human donor who donated a stem cell graft to a child with acute myeloid leukemia.

The CDR3 is CASISRGSGANVLTF. CDR3 coding DNA: TGTGCCAGCATCTCAAGGGGGTCTGGGGCCAACGTCCTGACTTTC. The chain couples TRBV6-1 to TRBJ2-6; a possible D gene is TRBD1 (6 bases). Trimming left V 7 bases short and J 1 base short, with 11 bases between. Germline V CDR1 and CDR2: MNHNS, SASEGT. This CDR3 is built from 15 residues.